Each of the 25 T cell receptor beta chains below was sequenced from the same sample in a study of T cells in Graves' hyperthyroidism and ophthalmopathy. Researchers amplified the TCR beta CDR3 regions from RNA transcripts. Researchers ran a first-round RT-PCR on the TCR CDR3 using the HTBI primer set. A single record per CDR3 protein comes from TCRdb applying MiXCR to the multiplex PCR reads. The sample shows over 350,000 distinct CDR3 sequences, approximately 15% of them seen only once. The sequencing input was blood. All receptors derive from a man between 18 and 35 years old with Graves' ophthalmopathy.

There are many counts of this clonotype. The V and J genes are TRBV12-3 or TRBV12-4 and TRBJ2-5, with D tentatively TRBD1 or TRBD2 (6 bases each). The CDR3 runs 14 residues. Trimming took 4 bases from V and 5 from J, leaving 14 bases between them. CDR3 DNA: TGTGCCAGCAGTTATGAGGGGGGCATCGAGACCCAGTACTTC. Its translation is CASSYEGGIETQYF.

This clonotype has only a few counts. The chain couples TRBV14 to TRBJ2-7; 9 nucleotides match TRBD1. This CDR3 is 15 amino acids long. With 0 bases clipped from V and 3 bases from J, the junction kept 3 bases outside the gene matches. Germline CDR1 and CDR2: SGHDN and FVKESK. CDR3 coding DNA: TGTGCCAGCAGCCAAGACGGGACAGGGATCTACGAGCAGTACTTC. Amino acids: CASSQDGTGIYEQYF.

The CDR3 DNA follows: TGTGCCAGCAGTTCAAGCCTAGGACTAGCGGGAGGGTTCATGGACGAGCAGTACTTC. Protein product: CASSSSLGLAGGFMDEQYF. The chain uses TRBV27 and TRBJ2-7, with 15 positions matching TRBD2. The J segment lost 5 bases and the V segment lost 4 bases, leaving 15 bases of the junction unmatched. This CDR3 has 19 residues. Germline loops: CDR1 MNHEY, CDR2 SMNVEV (reference sequence).

In its sample, this clonotype was seen many times. This chain links TRBV20-1 with TRBJ1-1; no firm D call. The germline V gene has CDR1 DFQATT and CDR2 SNEGSKA (reference sequence). The CDR3 is 12 residues long. V lost 0 bases and J 3 bases, leaving 5 bases between the germline ends. The CDR3 here is CSARDVDTEAFF. The CDR3 nucleotides are TGCAGTGCTAGAGATGTGGACACTGAAGCTTTCTTT.

The V and J genes are TRBV20-1 and TRBJ2-3, with TRBD2 matching 12 bases. The CDR3 is made up of 18 amino acids. Trimming removed 0 bases from V and 4 bases from J; junction bases left unmatched: 11. CDR1 and CDR2 from the germline V gene are DFQATT and SNEGSKA (reference sequence). CDR3 in amino acids: CSARDELLAGGRADTQYF. DNA of the CDR3: TGCAGTGCTAGAGATGAATTACTAGCGGGAGGTAGGGCAGATACGCAGTATTTT.

This clonotype was seen repeatedly, ten times or more. The chain links TRBV28 to TRBJ2-7; D is unclear. The CDR3 loop spans 11 amino acids. Trimming removed 6 bases at V and 3 bases at J, with 6 bases between. CDR1 MDHEN and CDR2 SYDVKM come from the germline V gene. The CDR3 here is CASRRFYEQYF. The CDR3, as DNA: TGTGCCAGCAGACGATTCTACGAGCAGTACTTC.

This chain links TRBV24-1 with TRBJ1-6; the D is unclear. The germline V gene has CDR1 KGHDR and CDR2 SFDVKD. The ends were cut back, 4 bases at V and 8 bases at J, with 11 bases in the middle. The CDR3 spans 14 residues. CDR3 sequence: CATSDNPTDSPLHF. CDR3 sequence (DNA): TGTGCCACCAGTGACAATCCGACGGATTCACCCCTCCACTTT.

This clonotype was counted at least ten times. The chain combines TRBV12-3 or TRBV12-4 with TRBJ2-3; possibly TRBD1 or TRBD2 for D (6 bases each). The V end was cut by 2 bases, the J end by 2 bases, with 14 bases between. The CDR3 totals 16 residues. The CDR3 coding sequence is TGTGCCAGCAGTTTATCCGGGGGCATTCTCACAGATACGCAGTATTTT. Protein sequence: CASSLSGGILTDTQYF.

This clonotype was seen many times. CDR3 loop: CASTEQGPYNEQFF. As DNA, the CDR3 is TGTGCCAGCACCGAACAGGGCCCCTACAATGAGCAGTTCTTC. The chain joins TRBV12-3 or TRBV12-4 to TRBJ2-1; possibly TRBD1 for D (6 bases). The CDR3 consists of 14 residues. V gave up 7 bases and J gave up 2 bases, with 12 bases separating them.

This clonotype was recorded a few times. The chain links TRBV11-3 to TRBJ2-3; 14 bases map to TRBD2. V shed 1 base and J 0 bases; nucleotides not matched to a gene: 12. The CDR3 has 21 amino acids. Germline CDR1 is SGHNT and CDR2 is YENEEA. The CDR3 bases are TGTGCCAGCAGCTTAGTCGGACCCGGGACTAGCGGGGGAAAAAGCACAGATACGCAGTATTTT. Amino acids: CASSLVGPGTSGGKSTDTQYF. The full variable domain, completed using reference TRBV11-3 and TRBJ2-3, is EAGVVQSPRYKIIEKKQPVAFWCNPISGHNTLYWYLQNLGQGPELLIRYENEEAVDDSQLPKDRFSAERLKGVDSTLKIQPAELGDSAVYLCASSLVGPGTSGGKSTDTQYFGPGTRLTVL.

Points on this clonotype: Given a much more abundant clone one base away, this may be a read error. The J gene is TRBJ2-3, the V gene TRBV4-1; D ambiguous. The CDR3 is made up of 14 amino acids. Trimming took off 1 base at V and 6 bases at J, with 11 bases between the two ends. The germline CDR1 and CDR2 sequences are MGHRA and YSYEKL. CDR3 sequence reads: CASSQAKVQDTQYF. The CDR3 coding sequence is TGCGCCAGCAGCCAAGCCAAAGTTCAGGATACGCAGTATTTT.

This clonotype has only a few counts. A much more abundant neighbour one base away suggests this may be a read error. The V call is TRBV11-3, the J call TRBJ2-3; D possibly corresponds to TRBD2 (5 bases). The CDR3 runs 14 residues. The V and J ends lost 7 bases and 4 bases respectively, with 15 bases between them. The germline V gene has CDR1 SGHNT and CDR2 YENEEA. CDR3 DNA sequence: TGTGCCAGCAACTTGTCCGGGGTATCAGATACGCAGTATTTT. Amino acid sequence: CASNLSGVSDTQYF. The whole variable domain, filled in from reference TRBV11-3 and TRBJ2-3, reads EAGVVQSPRYKIIEKKQPVAFWCNPISGHNTLYWYLQNLGQGPELLIRYENEEAVDDSQLPKDRFSAERLKGVDSTLKIQPAELGDSAVYLCASNLSGVSDTQYFGPGTRLTVL.

The CDR3 DNA reads as TGTGCCAGCAGTTTACAAGGGGGAGGGAATGGCTACACCTTC. It codes for CASSLQGGGNGYTF. V is TRBV6-1 and J is TRBJ1-2, with D perhaps TRBD1 (6 bases). Germline V gene sequence: CDR1 MNHNS, CDR2 SASEGT. Trimming took off 5 bases at V and 6 bases at J, with 16 bases between the two ends. CDR3 length equals 14 residues.

Only a few counts were recorded for this clonotype. The chain links TRBV7-3 to TRBJ2-3; 10 nucleotides align to TRBD2. The CDR3 contains 17 residues. With 5 bases clipped from V and 1 base from J, the junction kept 9 bases outside the gene matches. The V gene's germline CDR1 is SGHTA and CDR2 FQGTGA. CDR3 DNA sequence: TGTGCCAGCAGCCCTTCCCAGCGGGAGGGCGGCACAGATACGCAGTATTTT. As protein: CASSPSQREGGTDTQYF.

V and J are TRBV5-5 and TRBJ2-5, with 13 bases identical to TRBD2. This CDR3 has 16 residues. The germline V gene has CDR1 SGHKS and CDR2 YYEKEE (reference sequence). The V segment lost 4 bases and the J segment 10 bases; nucleotides outside the gene matches: 13. This CDR3 is CASSQELLGLAGNQYF. For the CDR3, the DNA is TGTGCCAGCAGCCAAGAGTTGCTGGGACTAGCGGGGAACCAGTACTTC.

This clonotype was detected many times. This chain uses TRBV27 with TRBJ2-7; TRBD1 aligns across 7 bases. The CDR3 covers 15 residues. V gave up 1 base and J gave up 4 bases; unmatched junction bases: 7. Looked up from germline, CDR1 is MNHEY and CDR2 is SMNVEV (reference sequence). The CDR3 sequence is CASSLWGQRAYEQYF. CDR3 DNA: TGTGCCAGCAGTTTATGGGGACAGAGGGCTTACGAGCAGTACTTC.

This clonotype has at least ten counts. This sequence joins TRBV12-3 or TRBV12-4 and TRBJ2-7; the D gene could be TRBD1 or TRBD2 (6 bases each). V was shortened by 5 bases and J by 4 bases, with 21 bases between the two germline ends. There are 16 residues in the CDR3. For the CDR3, the DNA is TGTGCCAGCAGTCCGCACCCAGGATCGGGGGCGTACGAGCAGTACTTC. Amino acids: CASSPHPGSGAYEQYF.

This rearrangement joins TRBV7-2 to TRBJ2-7, with D possibly being TRBD2 (6 bases). The germline V gene encodes CDR1 SGHTA and CDR2 FQGNSA. Trimming removed 3 bases from V and 2 bases from J, with 14 bases in between. The CDR3 consists of 15 residues. CDR3 sequence reads: CASSFTGAGTYEQYF. The CDR3 nucleotides are TGTGCCAGCAGCTTTACGGGAGCTGGGACCTACGAGCAGTACTTC.

The chain combines TRBV5-1 with TRBJ1-3; 9 bases align to TRBD1. CDR1 is SGHRS, CDR2 YFSETQ, per germline. The V gene end was trimmed by 4 bases and the J gene end by 0 bases; junction bases not matched to a gene: 5. The CDR3 runs to 16 residues. The DNA for the CDR3 is TGCGCCAGCAGCCAACAGGGGGCTAGCTCTGGAAACACCATATATTTT. It codes for CASSQQGASSGNTIYF.

In the case of this clonotype: This clone may be a read error of a much larger clone one base away. V is TRBV6-1 and J is TRBJ1-4; D uncertain. The CDR3 runs to 13 residues. The germline V and J ends were trimmed by 10 bases and 7 bases, with 16 bases remaining between them. CDR1 and CDR2 (germline): MNHNS, SASEGT. The DNA for the CDR3 is TGTGCCACTGTCGCGGGAAGGAGTGAAAAACTGTTTTTT. It codes for CATVAGRSEKLFF.

Many counts were recorded for this clonotype. In nucleotides, the CDR3 is TGCGCCAGCAGCGCGACAGGGCCCGGGGCCAACGTCCTGACTTTC. Translated: CASSATGPGANVLTF. V gene TRBV5-1 combines with J gene TRBJ2-6; 7 bases fit TRBD1. Germline V gives CDR1 SGHRS, CDR2 YFSETQ. Trimming at V came to 4 bases and at J to 4 bases, leaving 5 bases not matched to a gene. The CDR3 runs to 15 residues.

At least ten counts were recorded for this clonotype. The V and J genes are TRBV7-9 and TRBJ2-5; D unclear. The CDR3 extends over 14 amino acids. Trimming pared 1 base from V and 5 bases from J, leaving 11 bases between. The germline CDR1 and CDR2 sequences are SEHNR and FQNEAQ (reference sequence). The CDR3 loop reads CASSLDPVPETQYF. The DNA for the CDR3 is TGTGCCAGCAGCTTAGATCCCGTTCCGGAGACCCAGTACTTC.

This clonotype was detected ten times or more. The V call is TRBV12-3 or TRBV12-4, the J call TRBJ1-2; D unresolved. This CDR3 has 13 amino acids. V dropped 2 bases and J dropped 2 bases, with 6 bases sitting between them. The CDR3 DNA reads as TGTGCCAGCAGTTTATCCAAGAACTATGGCTACACCTTC. Protein: CASSLSKNYGYTF.

This clonotype is a singleton in its sample. The chain links TRBV30 to TRBJ2-3; 10 positions match TRBD2. V shed 7 bases and J 4 bases; nucleotides not matched to a gene: 5. The CDR3 is 13 amino acids. Germline V gene lookup returns CDR1 GTSNPN and CDR2 SVGIG (reference sequence). CDR3 amino acids: CASSGSWSDTQYF. CDR3 DNA: TGTGCCTCTAGCGGGAGTTGGTCAGATACGCAGTATTTT.

V is TRBV11-3 and J is TRBJ2-7; the D call may be TRBD1 or TRBD2 (5 bases each). Germline V CDR1 and CDR2: SGHNT, YENEEA. The CDR3 length is 13 residues. V lost 4 bases and J lost 2, with 9 bases in between. The CDR3 region is CASSWGPTYEQYV. CDR3 nucleotide sequence: TGTGCCAGCAGCTGGGGACCTACCTACGAGCAGTACGTC.